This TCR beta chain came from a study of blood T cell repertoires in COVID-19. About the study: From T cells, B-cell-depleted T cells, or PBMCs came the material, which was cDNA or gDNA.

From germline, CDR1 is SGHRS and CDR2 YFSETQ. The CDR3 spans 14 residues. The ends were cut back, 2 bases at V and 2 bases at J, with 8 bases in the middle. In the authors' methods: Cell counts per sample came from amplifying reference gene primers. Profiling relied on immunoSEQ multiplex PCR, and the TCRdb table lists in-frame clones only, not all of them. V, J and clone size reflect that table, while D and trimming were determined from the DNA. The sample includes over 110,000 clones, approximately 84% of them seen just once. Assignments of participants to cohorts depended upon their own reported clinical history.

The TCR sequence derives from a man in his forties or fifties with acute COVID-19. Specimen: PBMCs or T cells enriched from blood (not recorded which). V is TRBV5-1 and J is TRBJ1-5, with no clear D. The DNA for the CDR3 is TGCGCCAGCAGCTTCGAGGGAGGCAATCAGCCCCAGCATTTT. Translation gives CASSFEGGNQPQHF.